The present T cell receptor beta chain was sequenced within a study of regulatory T cells in long-lasting Graves disease. Library construction for TCR beta used iRepertoire HTBI primers and Arm-PCR of CDR3 regions. Each CDR3 protein is one row after TCRdb ran MiXCR on the multiplex PCR reads. The sample has approximately 490,000 distinct CDR3 sequences; around 15% are singletons. This clonotype has a count of ten or more. Germline V gene sequence: CDR1 SNHLY, CDR2 FYNNEI. The ends were cut back, 6 bases at V and 1 base at J, with 6 bases in the middle. The CDR3 sequence is 12 residues long. Described time point: newly diagnosed GD, antithyroid drugs for less than 3 months. Preparation of the TCR library used RNA extracted from PBMCs. The same data also contributed to another study, on T cells in Graves' hyperthyroidism and ophthalmopathy. As reported in that work: Newly diagnosed hyperthyroidism patients aged 18 to 65 years had disease lasting under 2 months. The HTBI primer set drove a first-round RT-PCR of the TCR CDR3.

This chain connects TRBV2 to TRBJ1-1; unclear D gene. Material: peripheral blood mononuclear cells (PBMCs), obtained at new diagnosis, from a patient treated with antithyroid drugs. This TCR was sampled from a man aged 35-49 years with Graves disease. In DNA form, the CDR3 reads TGTGCCAGCAGCCCATCGAACACTGAAGCTTTCTTT. This gives the protein CASSPSNTEAFF.